This paragraph covers one TCR beta chain sequence. The specificity of this receptor is unknown. Base quality data are lacking; no much larger clone is found one base away. The data were obtained in a study of CD8+CD57+ T cells in acquired aplastic anemia (dated by TCRdb to the late 2010s). Some background on the complete study: A mean of roughly 3.2 ug of DNA, ranging from roughly 0.18 to 30 ug, was extracted from sorted CD4+ and CD8+ cells. CD8+CD57+ expansion was defined as a frequency above the mean frequency observed in healthy subjects.

Broader findings and caveats from the paper: No significant difference in CD8+ Simpson's diversity was found between patients and healthy controls (P=0.060). Although around 30 CD8+ CDR3 sequences were shared by patients and controls, these sequences appeared highly expressed in patients and within the immunodominant clones of patients.

The patients picked for sequencing were ones in whom flow cytometry had shown an expansion of CD8+CD57+ cells. Every patient had severe acquired aplastic anemia, diagnosed using the International Study of Aplastic Anemia and Agranulocytosis and Camitta criteria. No patient had received any therapy when blood was sampled. In the study, sorted CD4+ and CD8+ blood T cells from patients with severe aplastic anemia and from healthy subjects underwent deep sequencing of TCR repertoires. In the USA, patient enrollment took place under clinicaltrials.gov protocols 00001620, 01623167, 00001397, 00071045, 00081523 and 00961064. Ficoll-Paque density gradient centrifugation was used to isolate peripheral blood mononuclear cells. Before DNA extraction, CD4+ and CD8+ T cells were sorted by FACS or by magnetic beads. The CDR3, from cysteine to phenylalanine, totals 14 residues. Solely the CDR3 DNA is kept, with 42 bases framed from the first base. Trimmed from V: 6 bases; trimmed from J: 5 bases; junction bases lacking a gene match: 9. The germline V gene (reference sequence) specifies DFQATT as CDR1 and SNEGSKA as CDR2.

TCR beta VDJ combination and CDR3 sequence profiling used genomic DNA as the template. TCR repertoire sequencing was run on an Illumina HiSeq 2000. The authors processed their data as follows. Repertoire assessment relied on Simpson's diversity index, CDR3 size and DJ length profiles, and TRBV/TRBJ rearrangement plots. The most abundant DNA sequence in the deep sequencing data was defined as the immunodominant clone. CDR3 amino acid sequences were screened for sharing across subjects and were compared with published repertoires and the VDJdb database. Using fastp at Q25 and MiXCR, TCRdb reprocessed the public reads and kept productive beta chains. Identical CDR3 proteins give one entry, which carries the most common genes and DNA. For this entry, the V and J calls and clone size follow TCRdb and not the study's own pipeline. The sample table shows 150,000 to 200,000 distinct CDR3 sequences, and 71% are seen once. Approximately 48% of the sample is taken by the ten largest.

This chain joins TRBV20-1 to TRBJ2-5; 10 bases in the junction line up with TRBD2. Input material: sorted CD4+, CD8+, or CD8+CD57+ T cells (not recorded which) from PBMCs. The sequence was collected from a human donor with aplastic anemia. The CDR3 region reads CSAIGLAAHETQYF. DNA sequence: TGCAGTGCCATTGGACTAGCGGCCCACGAGACCCAGTACTTC.